The 25 T cell receptor beta chains reported below all come from one sample, sequenced in a study of T cell responses to AZD1222 COVID-19 vaccine. Clones were sequenced by immunoSEQ multiplex PCR, and TCRdb holds only the in-frame ones, with some missing. The data show under 95,000 clones, just over 85% seen once. Sample: peripheral blood, taken on day 0 of AZD1222 vaccination. These TCRs come from an adult in good health.

The CDR3 is CASSVTGSTEAFF. The CDR3 DNA follows: TGTGCCAGCAGCGTAACTGGCAGCACTGAAGCTTTCTTT. The rearrangement joins TRBV9 to TRBJ1-1; D gene uncertain. Germline V lookup: CDR1 SGDLS, CDR2 YYNGEE. The CDR3 runs to 13 residues. V lost 1 base and J 4 bases, leaving 8 bases between the germline ends.

This clone was seen only once. This chain joins TRBV29-1 and TRBJ1-4; TRBD1 agrees at 7 bases. Germline CDR1 SQVTM, CDR2 ANQGSEA. J was trimmed by 5 bases and V by 4 bases; bases with no gene match: 7. This CDR3 is built from 14 residues. CDR3 bases: TGCAGCGTTGCCCGGGACAGCTGGAATGAAAAACTGTTTTTT. Translated: CSVARDSWNEKLFF.

The chain has TRBV7-2 and TRBJ1-1; TRBD1 aligns across 8 bases. The CDR3 is 15 amino acids. Germline CDR1 is SGHTA and CDR2 is FQGNSA. After removal of 5 bases from V and 6 bases from J, the junction contained 11 bases not matched to a gene. In DNA, the CDR3 is TGTGCCAGCAGCCCCAGACAGGGGAAGAGAGCTGAAGCTTTCTTT. The encoded protein is CASSPRQGKRAEAFF. The full variable domain, its missing parts supplied by reference TRBV7-2 and TRBJ1-1, is GAGVSQSPSNKVTEKGKDVELRCDPISGHTALYWYRQSLGQGLEFLIYFQGNSAPDKSGLPSDRFSAERTGGSVSTLTIQRTQQEDSAVYLCASSPRQGKRAEAFFGQGTRLTVV.

The chain employs TRBV29-1 and TRBJ2-6; D gene uncertain. This CDR3 contains 15 residues. Trimming left V 3 bases short and J 0 bases short, with 9 bases between. Germline V gene lookup returns CDR1 SQVTM and CDR2 ANQGSEA. The CDR3 is CSVDLSPSGANVLTF. The CDR3 coding sequence is TGCAGCGTTGACCTATCCCCCTCTGGGGCCAACGTCCTGACTTTC.

This clone appeared a single time. The chain couples TRBV11-3 to TRBJ1-5; TRBD1 matches 10 bases. CDR3 length: 17 amino acids. Germline V CDR1 and CDR2: SGHNT, YENEEA. With V trimmed by 1 base and J by 1 base, 4 bases remained unmatched. The CDR3 nucleotides are TGTGCCAGCAGCTTAGTATCGACAGGGGGCAGCAATCAGCCCCAGCATTTT. It is translated as CASSLVSTGGSNQPQHF.

The chain joins TRBV10-1 to TRBJ1-1; D remains unclear. V lost 5 bases and J lost 3, with 10 bases in between. The CDR3 contains 13 residues. Germline V CDR1 and CDR2: WNHNN, SYGVQD (reference sequence). CDR3 protein: CASSREWDTEAFF. In DNA, the CDR3 is TGCGCCAGCAGTCGGGAGTGGGACACTGAAGCTTTCTTT.

This clone was counted between two and nine times. The chain uses TRBV2 and TRBJ1-5; D may be TRBD1 (6 bases). Per the germline V gene, CDR1 is SNHLY and CDR2 is FYNNEI. V was clipped by 7 bases and J by 2 bases, with 15 bases between them. This CDR3 region has 15 residues. The CDR3 spells CASTRQALGNQPQHF. The CDR3 region has the DNA TGTGCCAGCACCCGACAGGCCTTAGGCAATCAGCCCCAGCATTTT. The whole variable domain, filled in from reference TRBV2 and TRBJ1-5, reads EPEVTQTPSHQVTQMGQEVILRCVPISNHLYFYWYRQILGQKVEFLVSFYNNEISEKSEIFDDQFSVERPDGSNFTLKIRSTKLEDSAMYFCASTRQALGNQPQHFGDGTRLSIL.

The V call is TRBV6-5, the J call TRBJ2-2; D not resolved. In germline, CDR1 is MNHEY, CDR2 SVGAGI. This CDR3 is built from 13 residues. The ends were cut back, 2 bases at V and 6 bases at J, with 7 bases in the middle. CDR3 coding DNA: TGTGCCAGCAGTTACCGAAGGTCCGGGGAGCTGTTTTTT. This gives the protein CASSYRRSGELFF.

The genes are TRBV4-2 and TRBJ2-3; possible D gene TRBD2, 5 bases. The CDR3 runs 16 residues. Germline values: CDR1 LGHNA, CDR2 YNFKEQ. Trimming took 4 bases from V and 7 from J, leaving 21 bases between them. DNA of the CDR3: TGTGCCAGCAGCCCCTCTCGCGGGCCTATGGGGAATACGCAGTATTTT. Translating it yields CASSPSRGPMGNTQYF.

This clone showed up just a few times. The V call is TRBV5-6, the J call TRBJ2-3; D is perhaps TRBD1 (6 bases). V lost 1 base and J lost 4, with 13 bases in between. CDR3 length: 15 amino acids. Germline V lookup: CDR1 SGHDT, CDR2 YYEEEE. The CDR3 DNA sequence: TGTGCCAGCAGCTTGCAGGGGCCGGGGTCAGATACGCAGTATTTT. Its translation is CASSLQGPGSDTQYF.

This clone was observed a single time. This rearrangement joins TRBV3-1 (or the pseudogene TRBV3-2) to TRBJ1-2, with TRBD1 matching over 7 bases. The J segment lost 7 bases and the V segment lost 0 bases, leaving 11 bases of the junction unmatched. This CDR3 region has 16 residues. CDR1 is LGHDT and CDR2 is YNNKEL in the germline V gene (reference sequence). DNA of the CDR3: TGTGCCAGCAGCCAAGAGGACAGGAGCCCTGAGGGTGGCTACACCTTC. This encodes CASSQEDRSPEGGYTF.

This chain links TRBV18 with TRBJ1-5; D uncertain. This CDR3 spans 15 amino acids. The germline V and J ends were trimmed by 4 bases and 0 bases, with 10 bases remaining between them. CDR1 and CDR2 (germline): KGHSH, LQKENI. The CDR3 DNA follows: TGTGCCAGCTCACTACGACCGTTTAGCAATCAGCCCCAGCATTTT. This sequence encodes CASSLRPFSNQPQHF.

This clone has a handful of counts. V and J are TRBV4-3 and TRBJ2-7; no definite D call. CDR3 length equals 15 residues. Germline values: CDR1 LGHNA, CDR2 YSLEER. Deletions cut 0 bases from V and 3 bases from J, with 12 bases between. The CDR3 protein is CASSQEGQAHYEQYF. DNA of the CDR3: TGCGCCAGCAGCCAAGAGGGTCAGGCTCACTACGAGCAGTACTTC.

The chain recombines TRBV28 with TRBJ1-2; the D gene is possibly TRBD1 (6 bases). The germline V gene encodes CDR1 MDHEN and CDR2 SYDVKM. This CDR3 has 13 residues. V was clipped by 3 bases and J by 5 bases, with 10 bases between them. In DNA form, the CDR3 reads TGTGCCAGCAGTTTCGGGGGGCAGTATGGCTACACCTTC. Protein sequence: CASSFGGQYGYTF.

J is TRBJ2-3 and V is TRBV4-1, with 7 bases lining up with TRBD2. The J segment lost 0 bases and the V segment lost 2 bases, leaving 2 bases of the junction unmatched. CDR1 and CDR2 from the germline V gene are MGHRA and YSYEKL. The CDR3 has 15 amino acids. The CDR3 is CASSQTGLSTDTQYF. For the CDR3, the DNA is TGCGCCAGCAGCCAAACGGGACTAAGCACAGATACGCAGTATTTT.

The V call is TRBV7-2, the J call TRBJ1-4; D unclear. Germline CDR1 SGHTA, CDR2 FQGNSA. This CDR3 has 15 residues. The V gene lost 5 bases and the J gene lost 7 bases, with 17 bases spanning the gap. This CDR3 reads CASSRTPGSGEKLFF. The DNA for the CDR3 is TGTGCCAGCAGCCGGACCCCTGGAAGCGGTGAAAAACTGTTTTTT.

Written as DNA, the CDR3 is TGTGCCGCCGGCCGCCGGACAGGGCGAGAAGGCTACACCTTC. Amino acid sequence: CAAGRRTGREGYTF. This chain joins TRBV6-1 and TRBJ1-2, with 8 nucleotides matching TRBD1. The CDR3 totals 14 residues. The ends lost 11 bases at V and 8 bases at J; junction bases unmatched: 16. The germline gives CDR1 MNHNS, CDR2 SASEGT.

This chain links TRBV30 with TRBJ1-1, with TRBD1 identical over 9 bases. The CDR3 is 14 residues long. Trimming removed 0 bases from V and 5 bases from J; junction bases left unmatched: 4. Per germline, CDR1 GTSNPN and CDR2 SVGIG (reference sequence). The CDR3 loop is CAWSVGDRGTEAFF. For the CDR3, the DNA is TGTGCCTGGAGTGTTGGTGACAGGGGGACTGAAGCTTTCTTT.

The V call is TRBV27, the J call TRBJ2-6, with TRBD1 as a possible D gene (6 bases). The CDR3 extends over 17 amino acids. Trimming left V 6 bases short and J 2 bases short, with 17 bases between. Germline V lookup: CDR1 MNHEY, CDR2 SMNVEV (reference sequence). CDR3 loop: CASRSVTGSAGANVLTF. The CDR3 DNA follows: TGTGCCAGCAGGTCGGTGACAGGATCAGCTGGGGCCAACGTCCTGACTTTC. Full variable domain (outside the CDR3, taken from reference TRBV27 and TRBJ2-6): EAQVTQNPRYLITVTGKKLTVTCSQNMNHEYMSWYRQDPGLGLRQIYYSMNVEVTDKGDVPEGYKVSRKEKRNFPLILESPSPNQTSLYFCASRSVTGSAGANVLTFGAGSRLTVL.

This clone was observed once. The rearrangement joins TRBV5-1 to TRBJ1-2, with TRBD1 as a possible D gene (5 bases). Between the trimmed V and J ends, which lost 4 bases and 6 bases, there was a span of 13 bases. Germline lookup yields CDR1 SGHRS and CDR2 YFSETQ. CDR3 length: 13 residues. The chain's CDR3 is CASSPEMTDGYTF. The CDR3 nucleotides read TGCGCCAGCAGCCCGGAAATGACAGATGGCTACACCTTC. The full variable domain, in which reference TRBV5-1 and TRBJ1-2 provide the parts outside the CDR3, is KAGVTQTPRYLIKTRGQQVTLSCSPISGHRSVSWYQQTPGQGLQFLFEYFSETQRNKGNFPGRFSGRQFSNSRSEMNVSTLELGDSALYLCASSPEMTDGYTFGSGTRLTVV.

The chain employs TRBV9 and TRBJ2-3, with D perhaps TRBD1 or TRBD2 (5 bases each). Trimming removed 0 bases at V and 6 bases at J, with 14 bases between. This CDR3 comprises 15 residues. Germline V gives CDR1 SGDLS, CDR2 YYNGEE. CDR3 loop: CASSVAWDEYDTQYF. Here the CDR3 DNA reads TGTGCCAGCAGCGTAGCTTGGGACGAGTACGATACGCAGTATTTT.

This chain uses TRBV18 with TRBJ2-5; 12 positions match TRBD1. V gave up 2 bases and J gave up 5 bases; unmatched junction bases: 6. The CDR3 loop spans 16 amino acids. Germline-derived CDR1 and CDR2 are KGHSH and LQKENI. CDR3 DNA sequence: TGTGCCAGCTCACCAATGGGACAGGGGGCCTGGGAGACCCAGTACTTC. This translates into CASSPMGQGAWETQYF.

On this clone: The junction and the germline gene differ at one end; a read error may be behind it. This CDR3 is also generated by other DNA sequences in the sample. This chain uses TRBV18 with TRBJ2-7; D uncertain. This CDR3 has 14 residues. Germline V CDR1 and CDR2: KGHSH, LQKENI. The CDR3 DNA reads as TGTGCCAGCTCACCACGGACCACGGCCCACGAGCAATACTTC. This encodes CASSPRTTAHEQYF.

The rearrangement joins TRBV12-3 or TRBV12-4 to TRBJ2-2; unclear D gene. The V end was cut by 2 bases, the J end by 8 bases, with 3 bases between. The CDR3 spans 11 residues. The CDR3 spells CASSLLGELFF. DNA for the CDR3: TGTGCCAGCAGTTTATTAGGGGAGCTGTTTTTT.

The chain is built from TRBV6-5 and TRBJ2-7; 13 positions agree with TRBD2. CDR3 length: 15 residues. Germline V gene sequence: CDR1 MNHEY, CDR2 SVGAGI. Trimming removed 6 bases from V and 6 bases from J; junction bases left unmatched: 8. As DNA, the CDR3 is TGTGCCAGCAGCTCCCTCGGGACTAGCGGGGCCGAGCAGTACTTC. This sequence encodes CASSSLGTSGAEQYF.